Following are 16 T cell receptor beta chains from one sample sequenced in a study of OX40 agonist ivuxolimab in advanced cancers. TCRdb's copy holds only in-frame clones and misses some; the assay was immunoSEQ multiplex PCR. The sample shows roughly 49,000 clones, 80% to 90% of them seen only once. Sequenced here: CD4+ or CD8+ T cells sorted from blood, sampled in a trial of the OX40 agonist ivuxolimab. These TCRs come from an adult with an advanced solid tumor such as melanoma, head and neck, liver or kidney cancer.

The chain combines TRBV27 with TRBJ1-5; 10 nucleotides agree with TRBD1. In germline, CDR1 is MNHEY, CDR2 SMNVEV (reference sequence). The CDR3 runs to 14 residues. V was pared by 10 bases and J by 0 bases, with 3 bases of the junction left unmatched. The CDR3 region has the DNA TGTGCCATCGGACAGGGGGTTAGCAATCAGCCCCAGCATTTT. Translated, it gives CAIGQGVSNQPQHF.

Here the CDR3 reads CASSLSRGAKAYEQYF. The CDR3 region has the DNA TGTGCCAGCAGCTTATCTAGGGGCGCGAAGGCCTACGAGCAGTACTTC. The V and J genes are TRBV5-6 and TRBJ2-7; weak D call: TRBD1 (5 bases). The CDR3 is 16 amino acids. Trimming removed 2 bases at V and 2 bases at J, with 17 bases between. Germline CDR1 and CDR2: SGHDT and YYEEEE.

This chain uses TRBV7-8 with TRBJ1-1; possibly TRBD1 for D (5 bases). Per the germline V gene, CDR1 is SGHVS and CDR2 is FQNEAQ. The CDR3 length is 19 residues. Trimming stripped 5 bases from V and 7 bases from J, with 32 bases between. The CDR3 loop reads CASSDFTGRVGIRGNEAFF. As DNA, the CDR3 is TGTGCCAGCAGCGACTTTACAGGCAGGGTTGGTATAAGGGGAAATGAAGCTTTCTTT.

V and J are TRBV7-2 and TRBJ2-7; 13 positions agree with TRBD2. The germline CDR1 and CDR2 sequences are SGHTA and FQGNSA. This CDR3 has 15 residues. The trim removed 5 bases at V and 4 bases at J, leaving 5 bases unmatched. For the CDR3, the DNA is TGTGCCAGCAGCGCACGACTAGCGGGAGGTTACGAGCAGTACTTC. Its protein is CASSARLAGGYEQYF. Full variable domain (remainder filled in from reference TRBV7-2 and TRBJ2-7): GAGVSQSPSNKVTEKGKDVELRCDPISGHTALYWYRQSLGQGLEFLIYFQGNSAPDKSGLPSDRFSAERTGGSVSTLTIQRTQQEDSAVYLCASSARLAGGYEQYFGPGTRLTVT.

J is TRBJ2-7 and V is TRBV19; D is possibly TRBD1 (7 bases). Looked up from germline, CDR1 is LNHDA and CDR2 is SQIVND (reference sequence). V was pared by 4 bases and J by 7 bases, with 26 bases between. This CDR3 is 17 amino acids long. This chain's CDR3 is CASSSGADRDFSWEQYF. CDR3 DNA sequence: TGTGCCAGTAGTAGTGGGGCCGACAGGGACTTTTCGTGGGAGCAGTACTTC.

V is TRBV15 and J is TRBJ2-7, with a possible D match to TRBD2 (6 bases). The CDR3 runs 17 residues. The V gene lost 0 bases and the J gene lost 3 bases, with 18 bases spanning the gap. In germline, CDR1 is LNHNV, CDR2 YYDKDF (reference sequence). The CDR3 spells CATSRDQYGRGFYEQYF. CDR3 sequence (DNA): TGTGCCACCAGCAGAGATCAGTACGGGCGGGGATTCTACGAGCAGTACTTC.

Details on this clone: At the DNA level, this CDR3 is encoded by other sequences in the same sample as well. The chain has TRBV6-6 and TRBJ2-1; a possible D gene is TRBD2 (6 bases). The germline V and J ends were trimmed by 8 bases and 2 bases, with 7 bases remaining between them. There are 12 residues in the CDR3. Germline V gene sequence: CDR1 MNHNY, CDR2 SVGAGI (reference sequence). CDR3 region: CASGGAYNEQFF. CDR3 coding DNA: TGTGCCAGCGGAGGGGCCTACAATGAGCAGTTCTTC.

This rearrangement joins TRBV30 to TRBJ1-3; TRBD1 might be the D (5 bases). This CDR3 is 16 amino acids long. Trimming cost V 2 bases and J 0 bases, with 14 bases left between them. Germline V gene sequence: CDR1 GTSNPN, CDR2 SVGIG (reference sequence). The CDR3 spells CAWSPSGQTSGNTIYF. The CDR3 DNA follows: TGTGCCTGGAGTCCCTCGGGGCAGACCTCTGGAAACACCATATATTTT.

This sequence joins TRBV6-5 and TRBJ1-1; a possible D gene is TRBD1 (6 bases). The CDR3 covers 14 residues. In germline, CDR1 is MNHEY, CDR2 SVGAGI. The ends were cut back, 5 bases at V and 2 bases at J, with 12 bases in the middle. CDR3 coding DNA: TGTGCCAGCAGTCTTGCAGGGGAAAACACTGAAGCTTTCTTT. Protein product: CASSLAGENTEAFF.

The rearrangement joins TRBV10-3 to TRBJ2-2; TRBD2 agrees at 8 bases. CDR1 ENHRY and CDR2 SYGVKD come from the germline V gene. This CDR3 has 12 amino acids. Trimming removed 6 bases from V and 7 bases from J; junction bases left unmatched: 1. CDR3 sequence: CAIRGLGGELFF. The DNA for the CDR3 is TGTGCCATCAGGGGACTAGGCGGGGAGCTGTTTTTT.

The chain has TRBV5-1 and TRBJ2-6; D is uncertain. The CDR3 loop spans 13 amino acids. V was shortened by 5 bases and J by 3 bases, with 6 bases between the two germline ends. Germline assignment: CDR1 SGHRS and CDR2 YFSETQ. CDR3 residues: CASSRSGANVLTF. The CDR3 DNA reads as TGCGCCAGCAGTCGGAGTGGGGCCAACGTCCTGACTTTC.

This chain joins TRBV6-5 and TRBJ1-5; 8 bases align to TRBD1. Germline V CDR1 and CDR2: MNHEY, SVGAGI. CDR3 size: 16 residues. Trimming cost V 4 bases and J 4 bases; bases outside gene matches: 9. In nucleotides, the CDR3 is TGTGCCAGCAGTTCCTTACCCGACAGGGGAAATCAGCCCCAGCATTTT. Protein product: CASSSLPDRGNQPQHF.

This chain uses TRBV9 with TRBJ1-2, with TRBD1 as a possible D gene (6 bases). The V end lost 5 bases, the J end lost 6 bases, and 11 bases lay between the germline ends. The germline gives CDR1 SGDLS, CDR2 YYNGEE. This CDR3 is built from 12 residues. CDR3 region: CASRTGGNGYTF. DNA of the CDR3: TGTGCCAGCAGAACGGGGGGCAATGGCTACACCTTC.

The chain has TRBV9 and TRBJ1-2; TRBD1 agrees at 8 bases. CDR3 length: 14 residues. The V gene's germline CDR1 is SGDLS and CDR2 YYNGEE. V shed 7 bases and J 0 bases; nucleotides not matched to a gene: 5. Written as DNA, the CDR3 is TGTGCCAGCCGAGGACAGGGAACTAACTATGGCTACACCTTC. It translates to CASRGQGTNYGYTF.

CDR3 residues: CSVVRERDRYLTVYGYTF. The CDR3 bases are TGCAGCGTTGTACGGGAACGGGACAGGTACTTAACCGTCTATGGCTACACCTTC. The V gene is TRBV29-1, the J gene TRBJ1-2; TRBD1 agrees at 8 bases. The V segment lost 4 bases and the J segment 4 bases; nucleotides outside the gene matches: 20. The CDR3 has 18 amino acids. CDR1 and CDR2 from the germline V gene are SQVTM and ANQGSEA.

This chain uses TRBV14 with TRBJ1-1; no clear D gene. The V end lost 5 bases, the J end lost 4 bases, and 14 bases lay between the germline ends. This CDR3 region has 14 residues. The V gene's germline CDR1 is SGHDN and CDR2 FVKESK. CDR3 amino acids: CASSFLGLGTEAFF. CDR3 DNA sequence: TGTGCCAGCAGCTTCCTCGGGTTGGGCACTGAAGCTTTCTTT.